This entry concerns a single T cell receptor (beta chain). What it recognizes is unknown. Time point in this sample: newly diagnosed GD, antithyroid drugs for less than 3 months. PBMC-extracted RNA yielded the TCR library. Patients came through an endocrinology department, and that department was in Xi'an, China. The record originates from a study of regulatory T cells in long-lasting Graves disease. Study-level background: Less than 3 months of antithyroid drugs had been taken by newly diagnosed Graves' patients. Study-wide findings and caveats: Gene preferences differed: TRBV28, TRBJ1-2, TRBJ2-5 in persistent cases.

With iRepertoire HTBI primers and Arm-PCR of CDR3 regions, TCR beta libraries were built. TCRdb redid the calling of the multiplex PCR reads with MiXCR, one entry per CDR3 protein. The repertoire holds 560,000 or so distinct CDR3 sequences, with about 16% as singletons. The CDR3 sequence is 14 residues long. CDR1 and CDR2 from the germline V gene are MNHEY and SVGEGT. Trimming removed 5 bases at V and 6 bases at J, with 16 bases between. The same data also went into a second study, on T cells in Graves' hyperthyroidism and ophthalmopathy. That report notes: Expanded thyroid clonotypes (above 0.001) were mostly also found in blood.

This TCR was sampled from a man aged 18 to 30 with Graves disease. V is TRBV6-2 or TRBV6-3 and J is TRBJ1-2; perhaps TRBD1 as D (6 bases). Material: peripheral blood mononuclear cells (PBMCs), obtained at new diagnosis, from a patient treated with antithyroid drugs. CDR3 in amino acids: CASSPKGEDNGYTF. The CDR3 DNA is TGTGCCAGCAGTCCAAAGGGGGAGGATAATGGCTACACCTTC.